At least ten counts were recorded for the clone carrying this TCR beta chain. The junction departs from germline at one end; a sequencing error may be responsible. Regions amplified from RNA transcripts were the TCR beta CDR3 regions. First-round RT-PCR with HTBI primers amplified the TCR CDR3 region. One entry per CDR3 protein results from TCRdb running MiXCR on the multiplex PCR reads. The sample shows about 420,000 distinct CDR3 sequences, around 15% of them seen only once. This specimen comes from a study of T cells in Graves' hyperthyroidism and ophthalmopathy. The study left out patients who had uncontrolled infection, other autoimmune disease, pregnancy or lactation. The clonotype was recovered from a woman aged 18-29 years with Graves' hyperthyroidism. Sequences were obtained from blood.

The CDR3 reads CGARLGVGAKWAFF. The CDR3 nucleotides read TGCGGTGCTAGGCTGGGGGTAGGCGCTAAATGGGCTTTCTTT. The chain is built from TRBV20-1 and TRBJ1-1; possible D gene TRBD1, 5 bases. Germline assignment: CDR1 DFQATT and CDR2 SNEGSKA (reference sequence). The CDR3 length is 14 residues.